One sample yielded the 25 T cell receptor beta chains listed below, sequenced in a study of shared clonotypes between healthy human individuals. Here immunoSEQ multiplex PCR was the method, and the copy in TCRdb shows in-frame clones only, minus some. The sample includes approximately 1.4 million clones, under 99% of them seen just once. Sequencing input: naive CD4+ T cells sorted from blood. The subset: CD45RA+ positively selected. Receptors were obtained from a young man in good health.

Here the CDR3 reads CASSVGLTYEQYF. The CDR3 DNA sequence: TGTGCCAGCAGCGTAGGGCTGACCTACGAGCAGTACTTC. V gene TRBV7-2 combines with J gene TRBJ2-7, with D unclear. Germline values: CDR1 SGHTA, CDR2 FQGNSA. CDR3 length: 13 amino acids. The ends were cut back, 5 bases at V and 2 bases at J, with 10 bases in the middle.

The chain's CDR3 is CASSQGDVGGDTQYF. The DNA of the CDR3 is TGCGCCAGCAGCCAAGGGGACGTTGGGGGAGATACGCAGTATTTT. J is TRBJ2-3 and V is TRBV4-1; either TRBD1 or TRBD2 may fit D (5 bases each). This CDR3 contains 15 residues. Germline V gives CDR1 MGHRA, CDR2 YSYEKL. Trimming removed 1 base at V and 5 bases at J, with 13 bases between.

V is TRBV30 and J is TRBJ2-3; 7 bases fit TRBD2. This CDR3 comprises 15 residues. CDR1 GTSNPN and CDR2 SVGIG come from the germline V gene (reference sequence). Trimming cost V 0 bases and J 1 base; bases outside gene matches: 4. The CDR3 sequence is CAWSVRGRGTDTQYF. CDR3 DNA sequence: TGTGCCTGGAGTGTACGTGGGAGGGGCACAGATACGCAGTATTTT.

The V gene is TRBV10-2, the J gene TRBJ1-3; 9 positions match TRBD1. Germline CDR1 WSHSY, CDR2 SAAADI. This CDR3 has 15 amino acids. Trimming took 7 bases from V and 2 from J; bases not matched to a gene: 6. The CDR3 here is CASKSGQGAGNTIYF. In nucleotides, the CDR3 is TGCGCCAGCAAGTCGGGACAGGGAGCTGGAAACACCATATATTTT.

The V call is TRBV18, the J call TRBJ2-6; TRBD1 matches at 8 bases. This CDR3 contains 21 residues. The V gene's germline CDR1 is KGHSH and CDR2 LQKENI. J was trimmed by 1 base and V by 1 base; bases with no gene match: 15. The CDR3: CASSPLRVPRQGLSGANVLTF. The CDR3 nucleotides are TGTGCCAGCTCACCACTCCGGGTTCCGAGACAGGGGTTGTCTGGGGCCAACGTCCTGACTTTC.

The V call is TRBV28, the J call TRBJ2-7; 8 bases map to TRBD1. CDR1 and CDR2 (germline): MDHEN, SYDVKM. CDR3 length: 13 amino acids. The V and J ends lost 6 bases and 3 bases, in that order; junction bases with no gene match: 4. The chain's CDR3 is CASRQQGDYEQYF. CDR3 coding DNA: TGTGCCAGCAGACAACAGGGGGACTACGAGCAGTACTTC.

The chain has TRBV15 and TRBJ1-1; TRBD1 is a possible D gene (6 bases). Germline assignment: CDR1 LNHNV and CDR2 YYDKDF (reference sequence). Trimming left V 0 bases short and J 5 bases short, with 13 bases between. CDR3 length equals 15 residues. The CDR3 nucleotides are TGTGCCACCAGCAGAGACCCTACGAGGGGGACTGAAGCTTTCTTT. As protein: CATSRDPTRGTEAFF.

V and J are TRBV10-1 and TRBJ2-1; tentative D call: TRBD2 (6 bases). The germline CDR1 and CDR2 sequences are WNHNN and SYGVQD (reference sequence). The CDR3 has 17 amino acids. The V gene lost 2 bases and the J gene lost 4 bases, with 18 bases spanning the gap. The CDR3 protein is CASSETSGLTKYNEQFF. The DNA for the CDR3 is TGCGCCAGCAGTGAGACCAGTGGACTAACGAAATACAATGAGCAGTTCTTC.

This clone was seen just once. The V and J genes are TRBV19 and TRBJ2-7; TRBD2 matches at 9 bases. Trimming cost V 3 bases and J 1 base; bases outside gene matches: 7. CDR1 LNHDA and CDR2 SQIVND come from the germline V gene (reference sequence). The CDR3 covers 16 residues. The CDR3 is CASSILGGRGSYEQYF. The CDR3 nucleotides are TGTGCCAGTAGTATTCTCGGCGGGAGGGGTTCCTACGAGCAGTACTTC.

This chain links TRBV6-5 with TRBJ2-7; 7 bases align to TRBD2. V shed 5 bases and J 1 base; nucleotides not matched to a gene: 5. Looked up from germline, CDR1 is MNHEY and CDR2 is SVGAGI. The CDR3 length is 14 residues. The CDR3 DNA reads TGTGCCAGCAGTCTCACCGGGGGGTCCTACGAGCAGTACTTC. Translated: CASSLTGGSYEQYF.

In this sample, this clone turned up a few times. The same CDR3 can be traced to other DNA sequences in this sample. The chain has TRBV18 and TRBJ2-3, with D unclear. Deletions cut 4 bases from V and 1 base from J, with 0 bases between. CDR3 length equals 11 residues. The germline V gene has CDR1 KGHSH and CDR2 LQKENI. The CDR3 spells CASSRTDTQYF. CDR3 bases: TGTGCCAGCTCACGCACAGATACGCAGTATTTT.

Turning to this clone: Different DNA sequences within this sample yield the same CDR3. This chain connects TRBV15 to TRBJ2-2; the D is unclear. Germline loops: CDR1 LNHNV, CDR2 YYDKDF (reference sequence). The CDR3 totals 12 residues. V was shortened by 1 base and J by 4 bases, with 1 base between the two germline ends. The CDR3 loop is CATSRATGELFF. The CDR3 DNA sequence: TGTGCCACCAGCAGAGCCACCGGGGAGCTGTTTTTT.

This clone showed up just once. This chain links TRBV5-1 with TRBJ2-1, with 8 bases fitting TRBD2. The CDR3 totals 16 residues. Germline CDR1 reads SGHRS; CDR2 reads YFSETQ. V gave up 4 bases and J gave up 7 bases; unmatched junction bases: 13. CDR3 sequence: CASSPLGSGKVNEQFF. The CDR3 DNA is TGCGCCAGCAGCCCATTAGGTAGCGGGAAGGTGAATGAGCAGTTCTTC.

This chain connects TRBV10-3 to TRBJ2-1; D unclear. The CDR3 extends over 11 amino acids. Trimming removed 10 bases from V and 2 bases from J, with 6 bases in between. Germline CDR1 and CDR2: ENHRY and SYGVKD. CDR3 in DNA: TGTGCCACCGCGGCCTACAATGAGCAGTTCTTC. Translation: CATAAYNEQFF.

In this sample, this clone turned up once. V usage is TRBV6-5 and J usage is TRBJ2-2, with D tentatively TRBD1 or TRBD2 (5 bases each). From germline, CDR1 is MNHEY and CDR2 SVGAGI. Trimming removed 0 bases at V and 1 base at J, with 9 bases between. The CDR3 spans 16 residues. For the CDR3, the DNA is TGTGCCAGCAGTTACTCCGGGGCGGGGAACACCGGGGAGCTGTTTTTT. The encoded protein is CASSYSGAGNTGELFF.

The chain carries TRBV5-6 and TRBJ1-3; D is ambiguous. CDR3 size: 15 residues. In germline, CDR1 is SGHDT, CDR2 YYEEEE. Trimming cost V 1 base and J 3 bases, with 11 bases left between them. CDR3 region: CASSLLQYGGNTIYF. CDR3 coding DNA: TGTGCCAGCAGCTTGCTTCAGTACGGTGGAAACACCATATATTTT.

The chain has TRBV19 and TRBJ2-5; D ambiguous. The V end was cut by 3 bases, the J end by 4 bases, with 18 bases between. The CDR3 runs 16 residues. CDR1 is LNHDA, CDR2 SQIVND, per germline (reference sequence). The DNA for the CDR3 is TGTGCCAGTAGTATTGAGCGTCGGACCACGCGAGAGACCCAGTACTTC. Its protein product is CASSIERRTTRETQYF.

The count of this clone is one. This chain joins TRBV18 and TRBJ1-2; 10 nucleotides match TRBD1. V lost 3 bases, J lost 8 bases, and 12 bases stayed unmatched. This CDR3 spans 16 amino acids. Germline CDR1 and CDR2: KGHSH and LQKENI. CDR3 in DNA: TGTGCCAGCTCACCTACCGGGACAGGGGCTTCGGGAGGCTACACCTTC. This codes for CASSPTGTGASGGYTF. The full variable domain, in which reference TRBV18 and TRBJ1-2 provide the parts outside the CDR3, is NAGVMQNPRHLVRRRGQEARLRCSPMKGHSHVYWYRQLPEEGLKFMVYLQKENIIDESGMPKERFSAEFPKEGPSILRIQQVVRGDSAAYFCASSPTGTGASGGYTFGSGTRLTVV.

This rearrangement joins TRBV9 to TRBJ1-4, with a tentative D call TRBD1 (5 bases). Trimming cost V 1 base and J 3 bases, with 10 bases left between them. Germline CDR1 is SGDLS and CDR2 is YYNGEE. The CDR3 spans 15 residues. The CDR3 loop reads CASSVQGRANEKLFF. The CDR3 bases are TGTGCCAGCAGCGTACAGGGTAGGGCTAATGAAAAACTGTTTTTT.

The gene calls are TRBV25-1 and TRBJ2-2, with D possibly TRBD2 on 6 matching bases. There are 13 residues in the CDR3. The V end was cut by 8 bases, the J end by 2 bases, with 9 bases between. Germline V lookup: CDR1 MGHDK, CDR2 SYGVNS. CDR3 bases: TGTGCCAGCGGAGGGGTCAACACCGGGGAGCTGTTTTTT. Translating gives CASGGVNTGELFF.

The chain is built from TRBV9 and TRBJ2-3, with D tentatively TRBD1 (6 bases). The CDR3 contains 16 residues. Germline CDR1 reads SGDLS; CDR2 reads YYNGEE. V was pared by 1 base and J by 3 bases, with 15 bases between. The CDR3 sequence: CASSVKAGVGTDTQYF. The CDR3 nucleotides are TGTGCCAGCAGCGTAAAGGCAGGGGTGGGGACAGATACGCAGTATTTT.

Concerning this clone itself: Different DNA sequences within this sample yield the same CDR3. The chain carries TRBV5-5 and TRBJ1-1; 7 bases match TRBD1. Germline lookup yields CDR1 SGHKS and CDR2 YYEKEE (reference sequence). The V gene end was trimmed by 4 bases and the J gene end by 0 bases; junction bases not matched to a gene: 6. There are 15 residues in the CDR3. CDR3 sequence (DNA): TGTGCCAGCAGCCTTGTAGGGACAGTGAACACTGAAGCTTTCTTT. Amino acid sequence: CASSLVGTVNTEAFF.

CDR3 DNA: TGTGCCAGCAGTGTCCAGGACCCAGGCTACACCTTC. Its translation is CASSVQDPGYTF. This rearrangement joins TRBV28 to TRBJ1-2, with D hard to call. V lost 5 bases and J lost 8, with 12 bases in between. There are 12 residues in the CDR3. Germline values: CDR1 MDHEN, CDR2 SYDVKM.

The J gene is TRBJ2-7, the V gene TRBV5-6, with D perhaps matching TRBD1 (5 bases). This CDR3 contains 13 residues. From germline, CDR1 is SGHDT and CDR2 YYEEEE. The germline V and J ends were trimmed by 4 bases and 5 bases, with 13 bases remaining between them. CDR3 in amino acids: CASSGTGRDEQYF. The DNA of the CDR3 is TGTGCCAGCAGCGGAACAGGTCGGGACGAGCAGTACTTC.

This CDR3 is CAWSVISRGEQYF. In DNA form, the CDR3 reads TGTGCCTGGAGTGTAATTAGCAGAGGAGAGCAGTACTTC. The J gene is TRBJ2-7, the V gene TRBV30; D is undetermined. Germline V gene data show CDR1 as GTSNPN and CDR2 as SVGIG (reference sequence). The CDR3 extends over 13 amino acids. V lost 0 bases to trimming and J lost 7 bases, with 13 bases between them.